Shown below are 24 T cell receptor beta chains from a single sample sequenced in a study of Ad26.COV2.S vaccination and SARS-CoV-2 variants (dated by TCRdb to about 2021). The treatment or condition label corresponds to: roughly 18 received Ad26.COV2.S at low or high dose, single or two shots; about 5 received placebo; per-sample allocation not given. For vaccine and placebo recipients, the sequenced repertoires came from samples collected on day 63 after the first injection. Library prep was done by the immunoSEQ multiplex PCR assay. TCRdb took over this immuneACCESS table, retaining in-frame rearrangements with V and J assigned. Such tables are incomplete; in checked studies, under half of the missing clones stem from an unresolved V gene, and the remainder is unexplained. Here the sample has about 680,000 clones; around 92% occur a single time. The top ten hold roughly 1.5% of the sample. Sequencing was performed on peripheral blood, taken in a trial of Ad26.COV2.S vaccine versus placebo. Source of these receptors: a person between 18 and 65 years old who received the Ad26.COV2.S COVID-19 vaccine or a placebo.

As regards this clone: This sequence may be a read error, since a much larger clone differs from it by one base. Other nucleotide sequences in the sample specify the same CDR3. In DNA form, the CDR3 reads TGTGCCAGCAGCGCGAGCGGGGGGGCCTACAATGAGCAGTTCTTC. Amino acid sequence: CASSASGGAYNEQFF. V and J are TRBV9 and TRBJ2-1, with 10 positions matching TRBD2. This CDR3 is 15 amino acids long. Trimming at V came to 3 bases and at J to 2 bases, leaving 2 bases not matched to a gene. Germline CDR1 SGDLS, CDR2 YYNGEE. Full variable domain (rest looked up from reference TRBV9 and TRBJ2-1): DSGVTQTPKHLITATGQRVTLRCSPRSGDLSVYWYQQSLDQGLQFLIQYYNGEERAKGNILERFSAQQFPDLHSELNLSSLELGDSALYFCASSASGGAYNEQFFGPGTRLTVL.

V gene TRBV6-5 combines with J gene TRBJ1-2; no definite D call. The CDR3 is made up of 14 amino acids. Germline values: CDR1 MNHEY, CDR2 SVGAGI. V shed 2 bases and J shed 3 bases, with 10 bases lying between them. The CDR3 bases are TGTGCCAGCAGTTACCGTGAGGGTTACTATGGCTACACCTTC. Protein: CASSYREGYYGYTF.

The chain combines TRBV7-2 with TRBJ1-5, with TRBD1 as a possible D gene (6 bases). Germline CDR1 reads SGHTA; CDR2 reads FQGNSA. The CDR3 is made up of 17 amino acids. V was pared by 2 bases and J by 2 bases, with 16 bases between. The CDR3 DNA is TGTGCCAGCAGCTTACAGGGGCGCCCTGTGGGCAATCAGCCCCAGCATTTT. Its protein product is CASSLQGRPVGNQPQHF.

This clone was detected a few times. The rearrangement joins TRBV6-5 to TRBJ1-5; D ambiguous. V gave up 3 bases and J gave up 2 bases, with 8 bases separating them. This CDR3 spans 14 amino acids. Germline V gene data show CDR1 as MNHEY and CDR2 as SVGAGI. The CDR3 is CASSYTKGNQPQHF. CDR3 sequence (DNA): TGTGCCAGCAGTTATACTAAGGGCAATCAGCCCCAGCATTTT.

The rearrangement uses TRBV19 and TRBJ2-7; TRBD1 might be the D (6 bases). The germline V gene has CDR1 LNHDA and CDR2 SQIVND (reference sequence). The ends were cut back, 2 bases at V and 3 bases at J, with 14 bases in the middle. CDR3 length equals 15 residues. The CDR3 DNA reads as TGTGCCAGTAGTATATCGAGGGGGAGTGACTACGAGCAGTACTTC. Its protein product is CASSISRGSDYEQYF.

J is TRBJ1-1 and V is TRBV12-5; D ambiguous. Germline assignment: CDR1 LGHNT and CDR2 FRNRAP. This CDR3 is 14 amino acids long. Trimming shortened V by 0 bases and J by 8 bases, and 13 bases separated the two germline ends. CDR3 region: CASGLVPGEVEAFF. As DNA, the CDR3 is TGTGCTAGTGGTTTGGTACCCGGGGAAGTCGAAGCTTTCTTT.

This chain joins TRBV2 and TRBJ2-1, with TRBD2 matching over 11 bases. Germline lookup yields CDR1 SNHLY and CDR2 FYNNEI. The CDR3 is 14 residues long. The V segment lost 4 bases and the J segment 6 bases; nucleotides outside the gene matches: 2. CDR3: CASSVAGGVNEQFF. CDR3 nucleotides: TGTGCCAGCAGTGTAGCGGGAGGGGTCAATGAGCAGTTCTTC.

The CDR3 region is CASSQDRGGVELFF. The CDR3, as DNA: TGCGCCAGCAGCCAAGACCGGGGAGGGGTCGAGCTGTTTTTT. The chain couples TRBV4-3 to TRBJ2-2, with TRBD2 matching over 7 bases. The CDR3 runs to 14 residues. With V trimmed by 0 bases and J by 11 bases, 6 bases remained unmatched. The V gene's germline CDR1 is LGHNA and CDR2 YSLEER.

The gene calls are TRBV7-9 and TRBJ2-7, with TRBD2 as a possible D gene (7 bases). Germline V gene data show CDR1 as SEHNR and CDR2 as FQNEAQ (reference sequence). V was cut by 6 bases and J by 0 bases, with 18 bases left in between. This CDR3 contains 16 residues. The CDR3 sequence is CASSRGGSGFSYEQYF. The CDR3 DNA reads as TGTGCCAGCAGTCGAGGGGGTAGCGGGTTCTCCTACGAGCAGTACTTC.

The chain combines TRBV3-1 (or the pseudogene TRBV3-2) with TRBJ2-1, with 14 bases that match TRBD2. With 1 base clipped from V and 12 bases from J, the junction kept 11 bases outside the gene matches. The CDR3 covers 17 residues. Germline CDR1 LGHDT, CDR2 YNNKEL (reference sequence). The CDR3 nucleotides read TGTGCCAGCAGCCAAGTGGGGACTAGCGGGAGAAAAGGGTGGCAGTTCTTC. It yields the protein CASSQVGTSGRKGWQFF.

For the CDR3, the DNA is TGTGCCAGCAGCTTTGACAGGGTCGTAGCTTTCTTT. This gives the protein CASSFDRVVAFF. The chain employs TRBV7-9 and TRBJ1-1, with 7 bases matching TRBD1. Germline V gene sequence: CDR1 SEHNR, CDR2 FQNEAQ (reference sequence). J gave up 10 bases and V 3 bases, and 5 bases lay outside the gene matches. The CDR3 length is 12 residues.

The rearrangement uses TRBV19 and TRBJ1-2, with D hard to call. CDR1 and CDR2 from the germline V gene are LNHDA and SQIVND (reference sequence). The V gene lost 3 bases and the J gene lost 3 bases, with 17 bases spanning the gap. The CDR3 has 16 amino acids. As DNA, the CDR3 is TGTGCCAGTAGTATTGACCGAGAAGGGAGCGACTATGGCTACACCTTC. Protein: CASSIDREGSDYGYTF.

The CDR3 sequence is CASSLSGGDNQPQHF. In nucleotides, the CDR3 is TGTGCCAGCAGCTTATCCGGGGGGGATAATCAGCCCCAGCATTTT. This chain connects TRBV7-2 to TRBJ1-5; maybe TRBD1 (5 bases). The germline V and J ends were trimmed by 2 bases and 4 bases, with 12 bases remaining between them. This CDR3 has 15 residues. Per the germline V gene, CDR1 is SGHTA and CDR2 is FQGNSA.

The CDR3 coding sequence is TGTGCCAGCTCACCACCCGGCCTGAATGAGCAGTTCTTC. This codes for CASSPPGLNEQFF. V and J are TRBV18 and TRBJ2-1; D is unresolved. Looked up from germline, CDR1 is KGHSH and CDR2 is LQKENI. The CDR3 is made up of 13 amino acids. V was cut by 0 bases and J by 7 bases, with 7 bases left in between.

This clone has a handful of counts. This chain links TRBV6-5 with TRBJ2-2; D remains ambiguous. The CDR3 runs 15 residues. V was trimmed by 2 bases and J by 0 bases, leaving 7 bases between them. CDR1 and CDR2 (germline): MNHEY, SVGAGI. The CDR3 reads CASSYRQANTGELFF. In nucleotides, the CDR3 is TGTGCCAGCAGTTACAGGCAGGCGAACACCGGGGAGCTGTTTTTT.

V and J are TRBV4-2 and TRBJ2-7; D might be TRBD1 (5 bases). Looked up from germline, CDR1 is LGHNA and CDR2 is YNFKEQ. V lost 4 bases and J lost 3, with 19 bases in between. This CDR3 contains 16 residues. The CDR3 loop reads CASSLDGGQVGYEQYF. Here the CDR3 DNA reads TGTGCCAGCAGCCTGGACGGTGGACAAGTCGGCTACGAGCAGTACTTC.

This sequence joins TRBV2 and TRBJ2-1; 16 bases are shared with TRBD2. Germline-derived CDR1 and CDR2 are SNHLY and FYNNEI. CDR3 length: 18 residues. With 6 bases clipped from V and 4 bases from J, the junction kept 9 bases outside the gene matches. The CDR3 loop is CASSGPGLAGGGYNEQFF. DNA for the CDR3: TGTGCCAGCAGCGGACCGGGACTAGCGGGAGGGGGGTACAATGAGCAGTTCTTC.

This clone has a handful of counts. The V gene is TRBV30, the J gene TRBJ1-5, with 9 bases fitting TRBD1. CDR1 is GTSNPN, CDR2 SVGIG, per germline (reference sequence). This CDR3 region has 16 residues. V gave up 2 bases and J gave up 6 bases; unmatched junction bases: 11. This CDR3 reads CAWSTGGQGEGQPQHF. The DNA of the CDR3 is TGTGCCTGGAGTACAGGGGGCCAGGGAGAAGGTCAGCCCCAGCATTTT.

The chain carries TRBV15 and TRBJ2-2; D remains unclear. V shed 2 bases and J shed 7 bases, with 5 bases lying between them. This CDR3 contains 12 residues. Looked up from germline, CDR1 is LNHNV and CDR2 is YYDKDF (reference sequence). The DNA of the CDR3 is TGTGCCACCAGCAGACCGGTCGGGGAGCTGTTTTTT. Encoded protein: CATSRPVGELFF.

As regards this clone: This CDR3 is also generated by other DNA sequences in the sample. CDR3: CASSLGRYNEQFF. The CDR3 nucleotides are TGTGCCAGCAGCTTAGGGCGGTACAATGAGCAGTTCTTC. The chain recombines TRBV7-8 with TRBJ2-1, with no clear D. The germline gives CDR1 SGHVS, CDR2 FQNEAQ. V lost 1 base, J lost 4 bases, and 5 bases lay in between. The CDR3 extends over 13 amino acids.

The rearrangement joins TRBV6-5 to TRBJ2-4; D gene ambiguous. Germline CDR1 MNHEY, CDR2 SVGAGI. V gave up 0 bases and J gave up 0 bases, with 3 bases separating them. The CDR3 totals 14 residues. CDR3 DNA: TGTGCCAGCAGTTACTCGGGAGCCAAAAACATTCAGTACTTC. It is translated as CASSYSGAKNIQYF.

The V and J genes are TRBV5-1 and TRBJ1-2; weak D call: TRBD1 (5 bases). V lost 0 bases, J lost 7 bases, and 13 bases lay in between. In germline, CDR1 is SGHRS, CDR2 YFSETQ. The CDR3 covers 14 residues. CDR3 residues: CASSLAGGDAGYTF. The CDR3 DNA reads TGCGCCAGCAGCTTGGCCGGAGGGGATGCTGGCTACACCTTC. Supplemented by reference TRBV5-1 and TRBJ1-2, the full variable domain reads KAGVTQTPRYLIKTRGQQVTLSCSPISGHRSVSWYQQTPGQGLQFLFEYFSETQRNKGNFPGRFSGRQFSNSRSEMNVSTLELGDSALYLCASSLAGGDAGYTFGSGTRLTVV.

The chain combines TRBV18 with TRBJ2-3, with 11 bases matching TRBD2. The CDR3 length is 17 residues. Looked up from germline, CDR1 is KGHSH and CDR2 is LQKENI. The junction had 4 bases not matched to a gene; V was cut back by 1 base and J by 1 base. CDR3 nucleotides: TGTGCCAGCTCACCACTGACTAGCGGGACTCGCACAGATACGCAGTATTTT. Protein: CASSPLTSGTRTDTQYF.

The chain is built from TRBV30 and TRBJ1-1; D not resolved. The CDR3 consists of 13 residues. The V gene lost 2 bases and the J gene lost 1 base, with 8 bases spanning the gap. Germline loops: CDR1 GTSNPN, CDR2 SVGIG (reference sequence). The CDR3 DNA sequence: TGTGCCTGGAGTAACCAGAAGAACACTGAAGCTTTCTTT. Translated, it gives CAWSNQKNTEAFF.